The 13 T cell receptor beta chains reported below all come from one sample, sequenced in a study of blood T cell repertoires in COVID-19. Clones were read by immunoSEQ multiplex PCR, and TCRdb kept only the in-frame ones, dropping some. The data contain some 320,000 clones, around 87% of them singletons. Sample: peripheral blood. The receptors were gathered from a woman in her fifties or sixties who had recovered from COVID-19.

The V gene is TRBV7-8, the J gene TRBJ2-1; TRBD2 matches 14 bases. CDR1 is SGHVS, CDR2 FQNEAQ, per germline. The CDR3 sequence is 18 residues long. The junction had 9 bases not matched to a gene; V was cut back by 1 base and J by 7 bases. In DNA form, the CDR3 reads TGTGCCAGCAGCTTAGATGGGACTAGCGGGAGTGTGCGAAATGAGCAGTTCTTC. It is translated as CASSLDGTSGSVRNEQFF.

The chain has TRBV30 and TRBJ2-5; 10 positions agree with TRBD1. The junction had 6 bases not matched to a gene; V was cut back by 4 bases and J by 4 bases. Germline V gives CDR1 GTSNPN, CDR2 SVGIG (reference sequence). This CDR3 contains 14 residues. This CDR3 reads CAWTPTGGAETQYF. The CDR3 DNA reads TGTGCCTGGACGCCGACAGGGGGCGCAGAGACCCAGTACTTC.

The chain carries TRBV6-1 and TRBJ2-5; possible D gene TRBD2, 5 bases. Between the trimmed V and J ends, which lost 2 bases and 3 bases, there was a span of 19 bases. Germline V lookup: CDR1 MNHNS, CDR2 SASEGT. The CDR3 length is 17 residues. CDR3 nucleotide sequence: TGTGCCAGCAGTGAAAGATTCGGGGATGTGGGGAAAGAGACCCAGTACTTC. The encoded protein is CASSERFGDVGKETQYF.

The rearrangement joins TRBV7-2 to TRBJ2-1; 7 nucleotides align to TRBD2. CDR1 and CDR2 (germline): SGHTA, FQGNSA. This CDR3 has 16 residues. Trimming took 1 base from V and 4 from J; bases not matched to a gene: 7. CDR3 protein: CASSLVRGRRYNEQFF. The CDR3, as DNA: TGTGCCAGCAGCTTAGTGCGCGGGAGACGGTACAATGAGCAGTTCTTC.

The chain uses TRBV19 and TRBJ1-5, with a weak D call TRBD1 (5 bases). V gave up 1 base and J gave up 4 bases, with 11 bases separating them. The V gene's germline CDR1 is LNHDA and CDR2 SQIVND (reference sequence). The CDR3 length is 15 residues. CDR3 protein: CASSIVLRGNQPQHF. For the CDR3, the DNA is TGTGCCAGTAGTATAGTACTGCGGGGGAATCAGCCCCAGCATTTT.

The rearrangement links TRBV4-3 to TRBJ2-1; D ambiguous. Germline V gives CDR1 LGHNA, CDR2 YSLEER. V was clipped by 0 bases and J by 7 bases, with 16 bases between them. This CDR3 comprises 16 residues. CDR3: CASSQDHALGWNEQFF. In nucleotides, the CDR3 is TGCGCCAGCAGCCAAGACCACGCGCTCGGGTGGAATGAGCAGTTCTTC.

This chain connects TRBV7-2 to TRBJ1-2; D uncertain. V gave up 4 bases and J gave up 2 bases, with 14 bases separating them. Germline V gene data show CDR1 as SGHTA and CDR2 as FQGNSA. The CDR3 runs to 15 residues. The CDR3 here is CASSSLLSRNYGYTF. The CDR3 DNA reads TGTGCCAGCAGCTCCCTGCTCTCCAGGAACTATGGCTACACCTTC.

In this sample, this clone turned up a few times. Other DNA sequences in the sample encode the same CDR3. The chain employs TRBV6-5 and TRBJ1-2; D unresolved. Trimming cost V 6 bases and J 4 bases, with 6 bases left between them. There are 11 residues in the CDR3. Germline V CDR1 and CDR2: MNHEY, SVGAGI. The CDR3 DNA reads as TGTGCCAGCAGAGACACCTATGGCTACACCTTC. Residues: CASRDTYGYTF.

The chain uses TRBV9 and TRBJ2-7; D unresolved. The CDR3 has 14 residues. CDR1 is SGDLS, CDR2 YYNGEE, per germline. The V end was cut by 0 bases, the J end by 2 bases, with 9 bases between. CDR3: CASSVGSVAYEQYF. The CDR3, as DNA: TGTGCCAGCAGCGTAGGGTCGGTTGCCTACGAGCAGTACTTC.

The chain is built from TRBV11-3 and TRBJ2-5; 15 nucleotides match TRBD2. Trimming cost V 5 bases and J 0 bases; bases outside gene matches: 4. Germline lookup yields CDR1 SGHNT and CDR2 YENEEA. The CDR3 runs to 17 residues. DNA of the CDR3: TGTGCCAGCAGCCTGGGACTAGCGGGGGGCAACCAAGAGACCCAGTACTTC. Protein: CASSLGLAGGNQETQYF.

The chain uses TRBV5-5 and TRBJ2-3; 8 bases match TRBD2. Germline CDR1 and CDR2: SGHKS and YYEKEE (reference sequence). The CDR3 sequence is 14 residues long. V gave up 7 bases and J gave up 2 bases; unmatched junction bases: 6. CDR3 bases: TGTGCCAGCGCCAATAGCGGGACCACAGATACGCAGTATTTT. This encodes CASANSGTTDTQYF.

CDR3 in amino acids: CASSPRGRGANVLTF. In DNA, the CDR3 is TGTGCCAGCAGTCCCAGGGGGCGGGGGGCCAACGTCCTGACTTTC. This rearrangement joins TRBV27 to TRBJ2-6; TRBD1 matches at 8 bases. The CDR3 covers 15 residues. Germline CDR1 is MNHEY and CDR2 is SMNVEV (reference sequence). V trimming: 5 bases; J trimming: 4 bases; junction bases outside the gene matches: 4.

This chain links TRBV6-2 or TRBV6-3 with TRBJ2-7, with 8 bases matching TRBD1. CDR3 size: 13 residues. CDR1 and CDR2 (germline): MNHEY, SVGEGT. V lost 6 bases, J lost 3 bases, and 4 bases stayed unmatched. The CDR3 loop is CASSLGQGYEQYF. CDR3 coding DNA: TGTGCCAGCAGCCTCGGACAGGGCTACGAGCAGTACTTC.